This TCR beta chain was obtained from a study of radiation and T cells in renal cell carcinoma. General observations from the study: From baseline, blood top tumor clonotypes peaked at 2 weeks post-radiation. Baseline intratumoral clonotype presence is unknown without pretreatment biopsies.

Some clones are missing from TCRdb's copy, which holds only in-frame ones; the method was immunoSEQ multiplex PCR. This table has around 180,000 clones, about 88% appearing once. Time point given: blood 4 weeks post-SBRT, at nephrectomy. This sample's treatment: 15 Gy SBRT to primary tumor, nephrectomy 4 weeks later. Nephrectomy followed 15 Gy stereotactic body radiation by 4 weeks. Radiation-treated patients gave blood at baseline, week 2 and week 4. Trimming left V 2 bases short and J 7 bases short, with 12 bases between. This CDR3 contains 14 residues. Germline loops: CDR1 MNHNS, CDR2 SASEGT. Comments on this clone: The target antigen is unknown.

The sequencing used blood, collected from a patient whose treatment included radiotherapy and nephrectomy. This clonotype was sampled from a woman aged 45-60 years with renal cell carcinoma. This chain uses TRBV6-1 with TRBJ1-5; weak D call: TRBD1 (6 bases). The CDR3 DNA follows: TGTGCCAGCAGTGAAAACAGGGTGAACCAGCCCCAGCATTTT. As protein: CASSENRVNQPQHF.